Described below is a single T cell receptor (beta chain) sequence and its context. This clonotype has at least ten counts. Its antigen has not been determined. Base qualities are not recorded, but no much larger clone differs from it by a single base. The data were obtained in a study of naive and memory T cell subsets (dated by TCRdb to the late 2010s). Regarding the research as a whole: Sorted naive and memory T cell subsets from peripheral blood were analyzed in the study using a UMI-based, open-source pipeline for TCR alpha and beta sequencing. The functional CMV T cell responses agreed completely with IgG serology results. RNA was DNase-treated and reverse transcribed with TCR constant-region primers, mostly using SuperScript III.

From the cysteine through the phenylalanine, the CDR3 covers 16 amino acids. Only the CDR3 part of the read is kept: 48 bases, read in frame from the first base. Trimming removed 6 bases from V and 4 bases from J, leaving 24 bases between the germline ends. Taken from the germline V gene (reference sequence), the CDR1 and CDR2 loops are DFQATT and SNEGSKA. Libraries came from UMI-ligation and nested PCR. An equimolar mix of two oligonucleotides covering both TRBC1 and TRBC2 was used as the beta constant-region primer. A single-stranded oligonucleotide containing the SP2 primer and a 12-nucleotide UMI was joined to the 3' end of the cDNA by T4 RNA ligase 1. Four rounds of PCR, combining the SP2 primer with nested alpha and beta constant-region primers, were used to amplify the ligated cDNA. The ligation reaction was kept at 16 degrees C for roughly 19-24 hours. PCR2 was typically run as a SYBR Green qPCR and stopped at a predetermined threshold to prevent over-amplification. Every purification after the first one was done using Agencourt AMPure XP magnetic beads. Library quantification was done by Qubit, followed by a TapeStation check on which the main peak was expected at around 650 bp. Sequencing of the pooled libraries was done on an Illumina MiSeq using v2 2x251 paired-end kits, which typically yielded roughly 0.9-2.2 million reads per sample. Each sample library was pooled at about 4 nM, and roughly 5-8% PhiX was included to improve cluster recognition. Regarding the original processing steps: FASTQ reads processed by Demultiplexor were assigned V and J genes by Decombinator through tag matching that tolerated a single base-pair mismatch. By using UMIs, Collapsinator corrected both sequencing errors and the frequency errors caused by PCR heterogeneity. TCRs were translated and CDR3s were extracted from the conserved cysteine to the FGXG phenylalanine by CDR3Translator, with non-productive sequences being flagged. Gini, Shannon entropy and inverse Simpson indices were calculated on repertoires subsampled to equal numbers of UMI-defined TCRs. Power-law fits to clonotype abundance distributions were performed by maximum likelihood within the linear range. On one naive CD8 sample, the pipeline and MIGEC gave similar UMI counts, unique TCR numbers and clonal distributions. Repertoires were searched for about 7,000 CMV-associated CDR3 sequences compiled from VDJdb and a published dataset. The public reads were run again by TCRdb, first through fastp at Q25 and then through MiXCR, and only productive beta chains were kept. Each record represents a unique CDR3 protein, reported with the most common genes and DNA among its rows. TCRdb, not the authors, supplied the V and J calls. For this sample there are tens of thousands of distinct CDR3 sequences; 7% appear just once. The ten most abundant clones make up 1.6% of the sample.

What the study reported, not specific to this receptor: Each clonotype was defined as a single alpha or beta chain sequence rather than as a paired alpha/beta receptor. The abundance of TCRs followed a power law with an exponent that differed between naive and memory subsets yet stayed consistent across the three individuals. Gini index rose and Shannon and inverse Simpson diversity fell from naive through CM, EM and EMRA in both CD4 and CD8 cells. After error correction, only a single occurrence was seen for over 85% of naive TCR sequences, so much steeper abundance distributions were produced than in memory subsets. The repertoire findings for the naive and memory subsets could not be validated against a ground truth because none was available. RNA-based TCR counts may be affected by expression changes linked to T cell activation and differentiation.

Separate amplification of TCR alpha and beta chain libraries was performed from the second PCR step onward. The CMV status of each donor was determined by measuring IFNgamma production from CD4+ T cells after fresh PBMCs had been stimulated overnight with CMV viral lysate. CD4 T cells were positively selected using Miltenyi beads, after which CD8 T cells were positively selected from the CD4-negative fraction. Cells stained for CD3, CD4, CD8, CD45RA, CD27 and a live/dead dye were sorted on a BD Aria II into four subsets by CD45RA and CD27. Blood came from a few healthy volunteers, each fractionated into CD4 and CD8 T cells and then into four differentiation subsets. Around 130 ml of peripheral blood was taken from each donor, and PBMC were separated by density-gradient centrifugation on Ficoll-Paque PLUS. The sorted cells were lysed in RLT buffer, after which RNA was extracted using a Qiagen RNeasy kit and kept at -80 degrees C.

Sequenced: central memory CD4+ T cells from blood. Sample cell subset or site, as interpreted from the label and publication: central memory, CD45RA- CD27+. The source of this sequence is a human donor in good health. The sequence joins TRBV20-1 to TRBJ1-2, with no D gene named confidently. The CDR3 corresponds to CSAPKRAQAMTYGYTF. DNA sequence: TGCAGTGCCCCAAAAAGGGCGCAGGCTATGACCTATGGCTACACCTTC.